This passage covers 28 T cell receptor beta chains from one sample sequenced in a study of response to subunit inactivated influenza vaccine. TCRdb processed the RT-PCR reads anew with MiXCR; each CDR3 protein has one entry. The data contain a few hundred thousand distinct CDR3 sequences, about 14% of them singletons. Sequences were derived from PBMCs from blood, sampled roughly 12 days after vaccination. Every receptor here comes from a man aged 45 to 65 who received an inactivated influenza vaccine.

The chain joins TRBV28 to TRBJ2-2; D unresolved. The germline gives CDR1 MDHEN, CDR2 SYDVKM. Trimming took 2 bases from V and 4 from J, leaving 8 bases between them. The CDR3 loop spans 14 amino acids. The CDR3 nucleotides are TGTGCCAGCAGTTTACAAGCCCGCACCGGGGAGCTGTTTTTT. Its protein is CASSLQARTGELFF. Full variable domain (missing parts from reference TRBV28 and TRBJ2-2): DVKVTQSSRYLVKRTGEKVFLECVQDMDHENMFWYRQDPGLGLRLIYFSYDVKMKEKGDIPEGYSVSREKKERFSLILESASTNQTSMYLCASSLQARTGELFFGEGSRLTVL.

This clonotype was counted at least ten times. This chain connects TRBV12-3 or TRBV12-4 to TRBJ1-2; 8 bases line up with TRBD1. The V segment lost 6 bases and the J segment 2 bases; nucleotides outside the gene matches: 11. The CDR3 runs 16 residues. CDR3 region: CASRRTGQGRNYGYTF. CDR3 nucleotides: TGTGCCAGCAGAAGAACCGGACAGGGACGAAACTATGGCTACACCTTC.

This clonotype was found many times. The chain links TRBV12-3 or TRBV12-4 to TRBJ1-2; D is uncertain. V shed 6 bases and J shed 0 bases, with 8 bases lying between them. This CDR3 has 13 amino acids. In DNA form, the CDR3 reads TGTGCCAGCAGCCCCCAAGCTAACTATGGCTACACCTTC. Protein sequence: CASSPQANYGYTF.

The rearrangement uses TRBV6-4 and TRBJ2-1, with 8 bases fitting TRBD2. CDR1 is MRHNA and CDR2 is SNTAGT in the germline V gene. This CDR3 contains 15 residues. J gave up 9 bases and V 4 bases, and 11 bases lay outside the gene matches. For the CDR3, the DNA is TGTGCCAGCAGTGCCTCCTCCGGGGGGGCCTCTGAGCAGTTCTTC. Translated, it gives CASSASSGGASEQFF.

This clonotype has more than one count but fewer than ten. V usage is TRBV5-6 and J usage is TRBJ1-2; D ambiguous. The CDR3 runs 13 residues. The V end lost 0 bases, the J end lost 7 bases, and 10 bases lay between the germline ends. Germline CDR1 SGHDT, CDR2 YYEEEE. In nucleotides, the CDR3 is TGTGCCAGCAGCTTGGTGGCGTCAGCTGGCTACACCTTC. This gives the protein CASSLVASAGYTF.

This clonotype was seen only a few times. The J gene is TRBJ2-7, the V gene TRBV12-3 or TRBV12-4, with TRBD1 as a possible D gene (5 bases). The CDR3 spans 13 residues. The V and J ends lost 2 bases and 6 bases respectively, with 11 bases between them. CDR3 in amino acids: CASSLSQGPEQYF. The CDR3 nucleotides read TGTGCCAGCAGTTTATCGCAGGGCCCCGAGCAGTACTTC.

The chain carries TRBV7-9 and TRBJ2-3, with D perhaps matching TRBD2 (6 bases). CDR3 length: 14 amino acids. CDR1 and CDR2 (germline): SEHNR, FQNEAQ (reference sequence). Trimming removed 1 base from V and 4 bases from J, with 9 bases in between. The CDR3 DNA reads TGTGCCAGCAGCTTAGTGGCGGGGTCAGATACGCAGTATTTT. It translates to CASSLVAGSDTQYF.

The chain joins TRBV10-3 to TRBJ1-1; D is unresolved. The CDR3 is 15 residues long. The germline gives CDR1 ENHRY, CDR2 SYGVKD. Trimming shortened V by 0 bases and J by 6 bases, and 14 bases separated the two germline ends. This chain's CDR3 is CAISESAVVGAEAFF. CDR3 DNA: TGTGCCATCAGTGAGTCCGCTGTGGTGGGCGCTGAAGCTTTCTTT.

This clonotype was seen a few times. This rearrangement joins TRBV5-1 to TRBJ2-3; 9 nucleotides align to TRBD2. This CDR3 is built from 17 residues. Trimming at V came to 0 bases and at J to 2 bases, leaving 7 bases not matched to a gene. CDR1 and CDR2 (germline): SGHRS, YFSETQ. Here the CDR3 reads CASSLVTSGDYTDTQYF. The CDR3 coding sequence is TGCGCCAGCAGCTTGGTGACTAGCGGAGATTACACAGATACGCAGTATTTT.

The sample holds a few counts of this clonotype. The chain links TRBV29-1 to TRBJ2-7, with D perhaps matching TRBD2 (6 bases). The CDR3 length is 13 residues. Trimming removed 4 bases from V and 1 base from J, with 11 bases in between. Looked up from germline, CDR1 is SQVTM and CDR2 is ANQGSEA. CDR3 amino acids: CSVATTRSYEQYF. The CDR3 DNA reads as TGCAGCGTTGCCACGACTAGATCCTACGAGCAGTACTTC.

Written as DNA, the CDR3 is TGTGCCAGCAGTTACCTGGGATTGGCTGGAAACATTCAGTACTTC. This gives the protein CASSYLGLAGNIQYF. The V and J genes are TRBV6-2 or TRBV6-3 and TRBJ2-4; D is undetermined. CDR3 length: 15 amino acids. Germline V gives CDR1 MNHEY, CDR2 SVGEGT. V dropped 2 bases and J dropped 6 bases, with 14 bases sitting between them.

The chain uses TRBV20-1 and TRBJ2-3; D could derive from TRBD1 or TRBD2 (5 bases each). This CDR3 has 13 residues. Germline values: CDR1 DFQATT, CDR2 SNEGSKA (reference sequence). Trimming removed 6 bases from V and 5 bases from J, with 15 bases in between. The CDR3 nucleotides read TGCAGTGCCGGACCGGGGCTTCAAGATACGCAGTATTTT. Amino acids: CSAGPGLQDTQYF.

This clonotype was detected many times. The rearrangement joins TRBV2 to TRBJ2-7; the D gene is possibly TRBD1 (6 bases). CDR1 is SNHLY and CDR2 is FYNNEI in the germline V gene. The germline V and J ends were trimmed by 2 bases and 6 bases, with 14 bases remaining between them. The CDR3 runs 14 residues. The CDR3 nucleotides read TGTGCCAGCAGTGAATGGGGTCAGGGGAGCGAGCAGTACTTC. Translating it yields CASSEWGQGSEQYF.

The chain has TRBV27 and TRBJ2-1, with D possibly being TRBD1 or TRBD2 (6 bases each). There are 16 residues in the CDR3. The ends were cut back, 3 bases at V and 0 bases at J, with 12 bases in the middle. Per germline, CDR1 MNHEY and CDR2 SMNVEV (reference sequence). The CDR3: CASSFRGDLSYNEQFF. The CDR3 bases are TGTGCCAGCAGTTTTAGGGGGGACCTCTCCTACAATGAGCAGTTCTTC.

This clonotype was recorded many times. The chain is built from TRBV7-2 and TRBJ2-7; D is undetermined. There are 12 residues in the CDR3. CDR1 and CDR2 (germline): SGHTA, FQGNSA. V dropped 4 bases and J dropped 2 bases, with 6 bases sitting between them. CDR3: CASSSAAYEQYF. Written as DNA, the CDR3 is TGTGCCAGCAGCTCGGCCGCCTACGAGCAGTACTTC.

This clonotype turned up a few times. CDR3 sequence (DNA): TGCAGTGCTAGAGAGCGGCCGGGACAGGGTAGAGCGAACACTGAAGCTTTCTTT. This codes for CSARERPGQGRANTEAFF. This rearrangement joins TRBV20-1 to TRBJ1-1; 9 positions agree with TRBD1. The V gene's germline CDR1 is DFQATT and CDR2 SNEGSKA (reference sequence). V lost 0 bases to trimming and J lost 1 base; unmatched junction nucleotides: 12. This CDR3 has 18 amino acids.

This rearrangement joins TRBV7-2 to TRBJ1-4, with D tentatively TRBD1 (5 bases). Deletions cut 8 bases from V and 7 bases from J, with 14 bases between. CDR1 and CDR2 from the germline V gene are SGHTA and FQGNSA. CDR3 length: 13 residues. CDR3 nucleotides: TGTGCCAGCTCGGCAGGGCAACGTGAAAAACTGTTTTTT. Its translation is CASSAGQREKLFF.

The chain has TRBV20-1 and TRBJ2-1, with TRBD2 as a possible D gene (5 bases). Germline-derived CDR1 and CDR2 are DFQATT and SNEGSKA (reference sequence). The CDR3 is made up of 15 amino acids. V lost 5 bases to trimming and J lost 0 bases, with 14 bases between them. The CDR3 loop is CSAGLSAPSYNEQFF. CDR3 bases: TGCAGTGCTGGACTCAGCGCGCCCTCCTACAATGAGCAGTTCTTC.

The chain has TRBV4-3 and TRBJ2-2; D remains unclear. The CDR3 extends over 16 amino acids. The V end lost 0 bases, the J end lost 4 bases, and 12 bases lay between the germline ends. CDR1 and CDR2 (germline): LGHNA, YSLEER. The CDR3 nucleotides read TGCGCCAGCAGCCAAGAAGCATCTGGACGCACCGGGGAGCTGTTTTTT. Its translation is CASSQEASGRTGELFF.

The rearrangement uses TRBV21-1 and TRBJ2-4; the table calls TRBD1, which could not be checked here. TRBV21-1 is classified as a pseudogene. The CDR3 consists of 15 residues. The CDR3 is CASSKRGGPKNIQYF. CDR3 in DNA: TGTGCCAGCAGCAAAAGGGGGGGCCCCAAAAACATTCAGTACTTC.

In this sample, this clonotype turned up a few times. This chain links TRBV7-9 with TRBJ2-5, with 7 bases matching TRBD2. This CDR3 has 16 amino acids. Losses at the gene ends were 4 bases for V and 4 bases for J; bases not matched to a gene: 12. Germline V gives CDR1 SEHNR, CDR2 FQNEAQ (reference sequence). CDR3 DNA: TGTGCCAGCAGCTCCCGATTACTAGCGAAGGGAGAGACCCAGTACTTC. It encodes CASSSRLLAKGETQYF.

This clonotype was seen a few times. The chain couples TRBV6-1 to TRBJ2-1, with TRBD2 identical over 14 bases. Trimming removed 7 bases from V and 3 bases from J; junction bases left unmatched: 5. The CDR3 covers 16 residues. In germline, CDR1 is MNHNS, CDR2 SASEGT. The CDR3 loop reads CASMTSGGAFYNEQFF. The DNA for the CDR3 is TGTGCCAGCATGACTAGCGGGGGGGCCTTCTACAATGAGCAGTTCTTC.

This clonotype occurred many times. The CDR3 bases are TGTGCCAGCAGCTTAGGTACCCAAGAGACCCAGTACTTC. As protein: CASSLGTQETQYF. The gene calls are TRBV7-2 and TRBJ2-5; D is ambiguous. The CDR3 length is 13 residues. The V end was cut by 1 base, the J end by 1 base, with 4 bases between. Germline assignment: CDR1 SGHTA and CDR2 FQGNSA.

The chain carries TRBV24-1 and TRBJ2-2; TRBD2 is a possible D gene (5 bases). Per germline, CDR1 KGHDR and CDR2 SFDVKD. Trimming pared 2 bases from V and 7 bases from J, leaving 10 bases between. This CDR3 is 14 amino acids long. The CDR3 DNA sequence: TGTGCCACCAGTGATTCCCCGGAGGTCGGGGAGCTGTTTTTT. Encoded protein: CATSDSPEVGELFF.

In its sample, this clonotype was seen a few times. J is TRBJ2-7 and V is TRBV5-1; TRBD1 might be the D (5 bases). Germline loops: CDR1 SGHRS, CDR2 YFSETQ. The V and J ends lost 5 bases and 2 bases respectively, with 14 bases between them. CDR3 length equals 14 residues. The CDR3 is CASRRQPEPYEQYF. The DNA for the CDR3 is TGCGCCAGCAGGAGACAGCCTGAACCCTACGAGCAGTACTTC.

The table lists this clonotype with a few counts. The V and J genes are TRBV18 and TRBJ2-1, with D possibly TRBD1 on 5 matching bases. CDR1 and CDR2 from the germline V gene are KGHSH and LQKENI. CDR3 length equals 13 residues. Between the trimmed V and J ends, which lost 1 base and 7 bases, there was a span of 8 bases. The CDR3 DNA reads TGTGCCAGCTCACCACTAGGGGTAAATGAGCAGTTCTTC. Protein: CASSPLGVNEQFF.

This clonotype came up many times. The rearrangement uses TRBV7-8 and TRBJ2-3; D ambiguous. The CDR3 has 12 amino acids. The ends were cut back, 0 bases at V and 4 bases at J, with 2 bases in the middle. The germline V gene has CDR1 SGHVS and CDR2 FQNEAQ. The CDR3 DNA reads TGTGCCAGCAGCTTAGCAGCAGATACGCAGTATTTT. Its translation is CASSLAADTQYF. Variable domain in full (rest from reference TRBV7-8 and TRBJ2-3): GAGVSQSPRYKVAKRGQDVALRCDPISGHVSLFWYQQALGQGPEFLTYFQNEAQLDKSGLPSDRFFAERPEGSVSTLKIQRTQQEDSAVYLCASSLAADTQYFGPGTRLTVL.

This clonotype has just a few counts. This chain links TRBV29-1 with TRBJ2-4; D is unresolved. The ends were cut back, 7 bases at V and 0 bases at J, with 10 bases in the middle. The germline V gene encodes CDR1 SQVTM and CDR2 ANQGSEA. The CDR3 sequence is 13 residues long. CDR3 DNA: TGCAGCGCCCTCGGTATAGCCAAAAACATTCAGTACTTC. Residues: CSALGIAKNIQYF.